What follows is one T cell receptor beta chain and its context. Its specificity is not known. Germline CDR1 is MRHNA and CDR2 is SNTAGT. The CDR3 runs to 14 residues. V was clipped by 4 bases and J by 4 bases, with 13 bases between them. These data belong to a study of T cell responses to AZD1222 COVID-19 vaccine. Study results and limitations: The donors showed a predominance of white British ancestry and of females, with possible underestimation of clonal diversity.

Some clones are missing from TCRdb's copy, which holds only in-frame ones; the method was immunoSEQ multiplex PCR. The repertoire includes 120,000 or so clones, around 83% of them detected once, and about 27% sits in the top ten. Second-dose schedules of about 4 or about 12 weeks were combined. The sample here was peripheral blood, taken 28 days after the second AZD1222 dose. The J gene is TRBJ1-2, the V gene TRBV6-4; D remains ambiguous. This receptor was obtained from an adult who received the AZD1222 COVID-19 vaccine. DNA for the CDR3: TGTGCCAGCAGTGCGAATAACTACCCCTATGGCTACACCTTC. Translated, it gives CASSANNYPYGYTF.